This T cell receptor (beta chain) derives from a study of metastatic and nonmetastatic thyroid tumors. Study-level background: From malignant and benign thyroid patients, repertoires in blood and in tumor or nodule tissue were compared.

Study conclusions and caveats: Compared with benign nodules, malignant thyroid tumors were reported to have significantly higher TCR beta diversity in both blood and tumor.

In its sample, this clone was seen many times. The antigen remains unidentified. Germline loops: CDR1 KGHSH, CDR2 LQKENI. This CDR3 spans 15 amino acids. With 3 bases clipped from V and 5 bases from J, the junction kept 6 bases outside the gene matches. TCRdb re-called the PCR reads via MiXCR. The sample carries tens of thousands of clones, roughly a sixth recorded once. Patients were all untreated before their thyroid surgery. This sequence originates from a female donor with papillary thyroid cancer or a benign thyroid nodule (not recorded which). Some clones in this sample may be carry-over from other donors' samples. The sample was blood. J is TRBJ1-4 and V is TRBV18; TRBD1 agrees at 7 bases. CDR3: CASSPQTGPNEKLFF. CDR3 bases: TGTGCCAGCTCACCTCAGACAGGGCCAAATGAAAAACTGTTTTTT.